The rows below give T cell receptor beta chains drawn from one sample of a study of cytomegalovirus exposure and HLA in healthy donors. TCRdb keeps only in-frame clones here, not all; method: immunoSEQ multiplex PCR. The table lists tens of thousands of clones, more than 70% of them singletons. The sample taken for sequencing was PBMCs. Receptors originate from a woman aged 18-30 years in good health and CMV-seropositive. Both conserved end residues are part of each CDR3. D genes are given only for firm matches. Only part of the rows carry a size: once, few, many, or a class if the clone is expanded.

J gene | clone size | D gene | V gene | CDR3 protein | CDR3 DNA
TRBJ1-5 | . | . | TRBV6-4 | CASSDSAGGNQPQHF | TGTGCCAGCAGTGACTCGGCCGGAGGAAATCAGCCCCAGCATTTT
TRBJ1-2 | . | . | TRBV6-6 | CASSYSSVDYGYTF | TGTGCCAGCAGTTACTCGTCAGTGGACTATGGCTACACCTTC
TRBJ1-5 | . | . | TRBV2 | CASMGRQLYSNQPQHF | TGTGCCAGCATGGGCAGGCAGCTTTATAGCAATCAGCCCCAGCATTTT
TRBJ2-1 | . | . | TRBV7-3 | CASSLNRGDEQFF | TGTGCCAGCAGCTTAAATAGGGGCGATGAGCAGTTCTTC
TRBJ1-1 | . | TRBD1 | TRBV30 | CAWGDRNTEAFF | TGTGCCTGGGGGGACAGGAACACTGAAGCTTTCTTT
TRBJ1-5 | . | TRBD1 | TRBV5-6 | CASSQTGALHQPQHF | TGTGCCAGCAGCCAGACAGGGGCGTTACATCAGCCCCAGCATTTT
TRBJ2-5 | . | TRBD2 | TRBV30 | CAWSTSGGIQETQYF | TGTGCCTGGAGTACTAGCGGGGGGATCCAAGAGACCCAGTACTTC
TRBJ2-6 | . | TRBD2 | TRBV28 | CASSQAGTVAGANVLTF | TGTGCCAGCTCTCAAGCGGGAACAGTAGCCGGGGCCAACGTCCTGACTTTC
TRBJ2-4 | . | TRBD1 | TRBV4-3 | CASSQEQGTKNIQYF | TGCGCCAGCAGCCAAGAACAGGGGACCAAAAACATTCAGTACTTC
TRBJ2-2 | . | . | TRBV27 | CASSLLSTNTGELFF | TGTGCCAGCAGTTTATTGTCAACGAACACCGGGGAGCTGTTTTTT
TRBJ2-2 | . | TRBD1 | TRBV6-5 | CASSGTGVSGELFF | TGTGCCAGCAGTGGGACAGGGGTCTCCGGGGAGCTGTTTTTT
TRBJ1-1 | . | TRBD1 | TRBV28 | CASSLVAQGDKEVEAFF | TGTGCCAGCAGTTTGGTCGCACAGGGGGATAAAGAAGTTGAAGCTTTCTTT
TRBJ2-7 | medium-sized | TRBD2 | TRBV5-1 | CASSLSGVYYEQYF | TGCGCCAGCAGCTTGAGCGGGGTTTACTACGAGCAGTACTTC
TRBJ1-6 | . | . | TRBV4-1 | CASSHPEINSPLHF | TGCGCCAGCAGCCACCCGGAGATTAATTCACCCCTCCACTTT
TRBJ1-1 | . | . | TRBV25-1 | CASSEWGIRNTEAFF | TGTGCCAGCAGTGAATGGGGCATCCGGAACACTGAAGCTTTCTTT
TRBJ2-5 | . | . | TRBV29-1 | CSVGTPQETQYF | TGCAGCGTAGGGACACCCCAAGAGACCCAGTACTTC
TRBJ1-5 | few | . | TRBV19 | CASSSGVGQPQHF | TGTGCCAGTAGCTCAGGTGTAGGTCAGCCCCAGCATTTT
TRBJ2-5 | . | TRBD2 | TRBV10-3 | CAISSGLEETQYF | TGTGCCATCAGTTCGGGACTAGAAGAGACCCAGTACTTC
TRBJ2-1 | . | . | TRBV6-1 | CASSQGWGDYNEQFF | TGTGCCAGCAGCCAAGGTTGGGGGGATTACAATGAGCAGTTCTTC
TRBJ2-4 | . | TRBD2 | TRBV18 | CASSPSGKLAKNIQYF | TGTGCCAGCTCGCCGAGCGGGAAGCTAGCCAAAAACATTCAGTACTTC